The 29 T cell receptor beta chains below all came from one sample that was sequenced in a study of blood T cell repertoires in COVID-19. Clones were read by immunoSEQ multiplex PCR, and TCRdb kept only the in-frame ones, dropping some. The data show under 250,000 clones, with approximately 87% seen just once and about 2.5% held by the top ten. Sequenced input: peripheral blood. The receptors stem from a woman aged 70-85 years with active or convalescent COVID-19.

CDR3 sequence: CASSRLAAPYEQYF. DNA of the CDR3: TGTGCCAGCAGCCGACTAGCGGCACCCTACGAGCAGTACTTC. The chain has TRBV11-2 and TRBJ2-7; 9 nucleotides align to TRBD2. Trimming took 5 bases from V and 2 from J; bases not matched to a gene: 4. The CDR3 runs 14 residues. The germline V gene encodes CDR1 SGHAT and CDR2 FQNNGV.

The CDR3, as DNA: TGTGCCAGCGGGGGGACAGGGTCGCGGAACACTGAAGCTTTCTTT. Protein sequence: CASGGTGSRNTEAFF. The chain is built from TRBV2 and TRBJ1-1; 9 nucleotides agree with TRBD1. The CDR3 loop spans 15 amino acids. V lost 8 bases, J lost 1 base, and 8 bases stayed unmatched. Germline CDR1 reads SNHLY; CDR2 reads FYNNEI.

This chain's CDR3 is CASSQVAGAENTIYF. The DNA for the CDR3 is TGTGCCAGCAGCCAAGTGGCAGGGGCGGAAAACACCATATATTTT. J is TRBJ1-3 and V is TRBV3-1 (or the pseudogene TRBV3-2); D might be TRBD1 (6 bases). The CDR3 has 15 amino acids. Germline V gene lookup returns CDR1 LGHDT and CDR2 YNNKEL (reference sequence). Deletions cut 1 base from V and 6 bases from J, with 13 bases between.

This clone was picked up a small number of times. J is TRBJ1-6 and V is TRBV11-2; D perhaps matches TRBD1 (5 bases). The CDR3 has 18 amino acids. V was trimmed by 1 base and J by 0 bases, leaving 13 bases between them. The germline V gene encodes CDR1 SGHAT and CDR2 FQNNGV. CDR3 sequence reads: CASSLVGGKLSYNSPLHF. CDR3 sequence (DNA): TGTGCCAGCAGCTTAGTGGGGGGAAAGCTCTCCTATAATTCACCCCTCCACTTT.

This chain links TRBV9 with TRBJ1-3; D call uncertain. The CDR3 spans 14 residues. The germline V gene encodes CDR1 SGDLS and CDR2 YYNGEE. Trimming pared 4 bases from V and 2 bases from J, leaving 10 bases between. The CDR3 protein is CASSPRTPGNTIYF. The CDR3 DNA is TGTGCCAGCAGCCCCAGAACACCTGGAAACACCATATATTTT.

The V gene is TRBV6-5, the J gene TRBJ1-5; 8 nucleotides align to TRBD1. This CDR3 has 15 residues. J lost 4 bases, V lost 5 bases, and 7 bases had no gene match. Germline lookup yields CDR1 MNHEY and CDR2 SVGAGI. CDR3 sequence (DNA): TGTGCCAGCAGTAAGGACAGGGCCCCGAATCAGCCCCAGCATTTT. The encoded protein is CASSKDRAPNQPQHF.

The chain uses TRBV7-2 and TRBJ2-1, with TRBD1 matching 10 bases. Trimming took 5 bases from V and 5 from J; bases not matched to a gene: 6. The CDR3 extends over 15 amino acids. CDR1 and CDR2 from the germline V gene are SGHTA and FQGNSA. In DNA, the CDR3 is TGTGCCAGCAGCGCGAGGACAGGGGGAAACAATGAGCAGTTCTTC. It translates to CASSARTGGNNEQFF. The full variable domain, its missing parts supplied by reference TRBV7-2 and TRBJ2-1, is GAGVSQSPSNKVTEKGKDVELRCDPISGHTALYWYRQSLGQGLEFLIYFQGNSAPDKSGLPSDRFSAERTGGSVSTLTIQRTQQEDSAVYLCASSARTGGNNEQFFGPGTRLTVL.

The CDR3: CASRPGTGGYGETQYF. For the CDR3, the DNA is TGTGCCAGCAGGCCAGGGACAGGGGGCTATGGAGAGACCCAGTACTTC. V usage is TRBV28 and J usage is TRBJ2-5; 12 bases match TRBD1. This CDR3 contains 16 residues. CDR1 is MDHEN, CDR2 SYDVKM, per germline. V lost 6 bases and J lost 4; bases outside the gene matches: 9.

The chain is built from TRBV5-8 and TRBJ1-2; no clear D gene. This CDR3 has 13 residues. Germline V gene sequence: CDR1 SGHTS, CDR2 YDEGEE. V gave up 3 bases and J gave up 7 bases, with 13 bases separating them. The CDR3 loop is CASSWGASGGYTF. In DNA, the CDR3 is TGTGCCAGCAGCTGGGGAGCTTCGGGTGGCTACACCTTC.

The chain recombines TRBV5-4 with TRBJ2-5, with 7 bases that match TRBD2. V dropped 4 bases and J dropped 5; count of bases not matched to a gene: 8. CDR1 and CDR2 from the germline V gene are SGHNT and YYREEE (reference sequence). The CDR3 has 14 residues. The CDR3 DNA is TGTGCCAGCAGCGCTAGCGGAACTCTTGAGACCCAGTACTTC. Translated: CASSASGTLETQYF.

The rearrangement links TRBV6-5 to TRBJ2-7, with 7 bases lining up with TRBD1. V shed 8 bases, J shed 4 bases, and the junction held 11 bases outside the gene matches. The CDR3 is 14 residues long. Germline CDR1 is MNHEY and CDR2 is SVGAGI. The CDR3 reads CASGKRQGAYEQYF. The DNA for the CDR3 is TGTGCCAGCGGCAAAAGACAGGGTGCGTACGAGCAGTACTTC.

This clone was detected only once. The chain is built from TRBV2 and TRBJ2-3; TRBD2 matches at 8 bases. CDR3 size: 15 residues. V lost 4 bases, J lost 4 bases, and 7 bases stayed unmatched. Germline V CDR1 and CDR2: SNHLY, FYNNEI. The CDR3: CASSGVAGGADTQYF. The CDR3 nucleotides are TGTGCCAGCAGTGGGGTGGCGGGAGGCGCAGATACGCAGTATTTT.

This chain uses TRBV11-3 with TRBJ2-1, with D possibly being TRBD2 (5 bases). Per the germline V gene, CDR1 is SGHNT and CDR2 is YENEEA. The CDR3 contains 15 residues. V lost 1 base, J lost 1 base, and 8 bases lay in between. In DNA, the CDR3 is TGTGCCAGCAGCTTAGGAGGGATTTCCTACAATGAGCAGTTCTTC. It encodes CASSLGGISYNEQFF.

V gene TRBV18 combines with J gene TRBJ1-5; D gene unclear. The V gene's germline CDR1 is KGHSH and CDR2 LQKENI. CDR3 size: 13 residues. V lost 2 bases and J 7 bases, leaving 9 bases between the germline ends. The CDR3 sequence: CASSPDRGQPQHF. CDR3 bases: TGTGCCAGCTCACCAGATCGAGGCCAGCCCCAGCATTTT.

V usage is TRBV5-1 and J usage is TRBJ2-7; D not resolved. This CDR3 has 13 amino acids. In germline, CDR1 is SGHRS, CDR2 YFSETQ. Trimming left V 3 bases short and J 3 bases short, with 10 bases between. The CDR3 loop is CASSSPLDYEQYF. DNA for the CDR3: TGCGCCAGCAGCTCGCCACTTGACTACGAGCAGTACTTC.

The chain joins TRBV28 to TRBJ2-3; a weak D match, TRBD2 (5 bases). This CDR3 has 15 residues. Germline values: CDR1 MDHEN, CDR2 SYDVKM. The ends were cut back, 2 bases at V and 2 bases at J, with 11 bases in the middle. The chain's CDR3 is CASSLPRGSTDTQYF. CDR3 DNA sequence: TGTGCCAGCAGTTTACCTCGAGGGTCCACAGATACGCAGTATTTT.

The chain has TRBV5-4 and TRBJ2-7; TRBD2 matches at 7 bases. The CDR3 has 16 residues. With V trimmed by 0 bases and J by 3 bases, 9 bases remained unmatched. Germline loops: CDR1 SGHNT, CDR2 YYREEE (reference sequence). This chain's CDR3 is CASSLGGGQRRYEQYF. CDR3 bases: TGTGCCAGCAGCTTGGGGGGAGGGCAGCGCCGCTACGAGCAGTACTTC.

The chain has TRBV5-1 and TRBJ2-1; D is possibly TRBD1 (5 bases). The CDR3 extends over 13 amino acids. The germline V gene has CDR1 SGHRS and CDR2 YFSETQ. Trimming took off 4 bases at V and 10 bases at J, with 15 bases between the two ends. CDR3 protein: CASSPEAWGEQFF. In DNA, the CDR3 is TGCGCCAGCAGCCCCGAAGCCTGGGGCGAGCAGTTCTTC.

This chain connects TRBV29-1 to TRBJ2-7, with TRBD2 matching 8 bases. V lost 4 bases, J lost 6 bases, and 5 bases stayed unmatched. The length of the CDR3 is 12 residues. Per the germline V gene, CDR1 is SQVTM and CDR2 is ANQGSEA. The CDR3 loop reads CSVGVAGSEQYF. The CDR3 coding sequence is TGCAGCGTTGGGGTAGCGGGAAGCGAGCAGTACTTC.

The gene calls are TRBV6-5 and TRBJ2-3; 11 nucleotides align to TRBD2. The CDR3 covers 14 residues. V trimming: 6 bases; J trimming: 9 bases; junction bases outside the gene matches: 8. The germline V gene encodes CDR1 MNHEY and CDR2 SVGAGI. The CDR3 is CASSFGLAGYTQYF. In nucleotides, the CDR3 is TGTGCCAGCAGCTTCGGACTAGCGGGCTACACGCAGTATTTT.

This clone was observed once. The rearrangement links TRBV24-1 to TRBJ2-3, with no clear D. Trimming took 6 bases from V and 4 from J, leaving 13 bases between them. This CDR3 contains 14 residues. Germline V gives CDR1 KGHDR, CDR2 SFDVKD. CDR3 amino acids: CATSKSPYPDTQYF. In nucleotides, the CDR3 is TGTGCCACCAGTAAGAGCCCATACCCAGATACGCAGTATTTT.

The chain is built from TRBV19 and TRBJ1-2; tentative D call: TRBD1 (6 bases). Deletions cut 4 bases from V and 1 base from J, with 13 bases between. CDR3 size: 15 residues. Germline V gene data show CDR1 as LNHDA and CDR2 as SQIVND (reference sequence). CDR3 sequence (DNA): TGTGCCAGTAGTACTTACACAGGGAGTAACTATGGCTACACCTTC. This translates into CASSTYTGSNYGYTF.

V is TRBV9 and J is TRBJ2-7; 8 bases map to TRBD2. The CDR3 has 16 residues. CDR1 and CDR2 (germline): SGDLS, YYNGEE. The J segment lost 3 bases and the V segment lost 4 bases, leaving 12 bases of the junction unmatched. CDR3 loop: CASSPYGGAPHYEQYF. The CDR3 DNA follows: TGTGCCAGCAGCCCTTACGGGGGGGCCCCACACTACGAGCAGTACTTC.

This rearrangement joins TRBV2 to TRBJ1-5; no reliable D call. The CDR3 length is 15 residues. V lost 4 bases to trimming and J lost 0 bases, with 10 bases between them. The germline gives CDR1 SNHLY, CDR2 FYNNEI. The CDR3 DNA reads as TGTGCCAGCAGTGGTACATACCTTAGCAATCAGCCCCAGCATTTT. This sequence encodes CASSGTYLSNQPQHF.

This clone has a handful of counts. In nucleotides, the CDR3 is TGCGCCAGCAGCCAGGGGACAGGGCCCCAAGAGACCCAGTACTTC. Amino acid sequence: CASSQGTGPQETQYF. The V call is TRBV5-1, the J call TRBJ2-5; 9 positions match TRBD1. In germline, CDR1 is SGHRS, CDR2 YFSETQ. V was clipped by 4 bases and J by 1 base; unmatched bases: 5. There are 15 residues in the CDR3.

This clone was recorded once. The genes are TRBV7-8 and TRBJ1-1; possible D gene TRBD1, 5 bases. The germline V and J ends were trimmed by 1 base and 3 bases, with 12 bases remaining between them. The length of the CDR3 is 15 residues. Germline V gene sequence: CDR1 SGHVS, CDR2 FQNEAQ. In DNA, the CDR3 is TGTGCCAGCAGCTTAGTTTGGGGCGCGGACACTGAAGCTTTCTTT. Translated: CASSLVWGADTEAFF. Based on the CDR3 plus reference TRBV7-8 and TRBJ1-1, the full variable domain is GAGVSQSPRYKVAKRGQDVALRCDPISGHVSLFWYQQALGQGPEFLTYFQNEAQLDKSGLPSDRFFAERPEGSVSTLKIQRTQQEDSAVYLCASSLVWGADTEAFFGQGTRLTVV.

The chain carries TRBV7-2 and TRBJ1-1; the D gene is possibly TRBD1 (6 bases). CDR3 length: 15 amino acids. Per the germline V gene, CDR1 is SGHTA and CDR2 is FQGNSA. V was shortened by 2 bases and J by 8 bases, with 18 bases between the two germline ends. CDR3 nucleotide sequence: TGTGCCAGCAGCTTATCCGGGGGAGGGAGGGGGGAAGCTTTCTTT. This codes for CASSLSGGGRGEAFF.

This clone was detected only once. V gene TRBV5-1 combines with J gene TRBJ2-3; 10 bases fit TRBD2. The germline V gene has CDR1 SGHRS and CDR2 YFSETQ. The CDR3 is made up of 17 amino acids. J lost 1 base, V lost 2 bases, and 7 bases had no gene match. CDR3 sequence reads: CASSFLAGVSGTDTQYF. In DNA, the CDR3 is TGCGCCAGCAGCTTCCTAGCGGGAGTCTCTGGCACAGATACGCAGTATTTT.

The rearrangement joins TRBV5-5 to TRBJ2-7, with D hard to call. The CDR3 is made up of 12 amino acids. V lost 0 bases to trimming and J lost 5 bases, with 6 bases between them. The germline gives CDR1 SGHKS, CDR2 YYEKEE (reference sequence). The CDR3 nucleotides read TGTGCCAGCAGCTTGGTTTACAACGAGCAGTACTTC. Its translation is CASSLVYNEQYF.